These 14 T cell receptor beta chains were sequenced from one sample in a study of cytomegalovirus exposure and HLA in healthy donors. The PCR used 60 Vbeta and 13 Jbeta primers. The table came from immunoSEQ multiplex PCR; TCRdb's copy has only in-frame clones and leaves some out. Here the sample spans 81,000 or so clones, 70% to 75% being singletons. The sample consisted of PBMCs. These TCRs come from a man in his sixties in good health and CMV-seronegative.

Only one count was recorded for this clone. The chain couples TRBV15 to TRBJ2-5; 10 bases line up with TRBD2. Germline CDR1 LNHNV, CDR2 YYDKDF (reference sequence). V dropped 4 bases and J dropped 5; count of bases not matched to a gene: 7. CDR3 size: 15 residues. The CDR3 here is CATSKRGGSRETQYF. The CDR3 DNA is TGTGCCACCAGCAAGCGGGGGGGCTCCCGCGAGACCCAGTACTTC. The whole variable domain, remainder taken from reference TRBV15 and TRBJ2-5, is DAMVIQNPRYQVTQFGKPVTLSCSQTLNHNVMYWYQQKSSQAPKLLFHYYDKDFNNEADTPDNFQSRRPNTSFCFLDIRSPGLGDTAMYLCATSKRGGSRETQYFGPGTRLLVL.

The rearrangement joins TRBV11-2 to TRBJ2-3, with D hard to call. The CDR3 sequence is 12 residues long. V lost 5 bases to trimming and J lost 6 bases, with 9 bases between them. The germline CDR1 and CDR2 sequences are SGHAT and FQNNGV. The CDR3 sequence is CASSPVGDTQYF. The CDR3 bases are TGTGCCAGCAGCCCGGTCGGGGATACGCAGTATTTT. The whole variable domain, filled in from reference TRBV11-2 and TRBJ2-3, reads EAGVAQSPRYKIIEKRQSVAFWCNPISGHATLYWYQQILGQGPKLLIQFQNNGVVDDSQLPKDRFSAERLKGVDSTLKIQPAKLEDSAVYLCASSPVGDTQYFGPGTRLTVL.

The CDR3 DNA follows: TGTGCCAGCAGTTCGGGACTACCTCTCGAGACCCAGTACTTC. This codes for CASSSGLPLETQYF. The gene calls are TRBV6-6 and TRBJ2-5; 7 positions match TRBD2. Per the germline V gene, CDR1 is MNHNY and CDR2 is SVGAGI (reference sequence). The V gene end was trimmed by 4 bases and the J gene end by 5 bases; junction bases not matched to a gene: 7. CDR3 length: 14 residues.

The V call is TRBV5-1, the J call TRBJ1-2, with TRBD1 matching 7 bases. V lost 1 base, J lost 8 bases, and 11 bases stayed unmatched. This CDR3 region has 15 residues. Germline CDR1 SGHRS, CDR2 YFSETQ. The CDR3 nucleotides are TGCGCCAGCAGCTTGTGGGACAGAGCCTCGAGAGGCTACACCTTC. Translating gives CASSLWDRASRGYTF.

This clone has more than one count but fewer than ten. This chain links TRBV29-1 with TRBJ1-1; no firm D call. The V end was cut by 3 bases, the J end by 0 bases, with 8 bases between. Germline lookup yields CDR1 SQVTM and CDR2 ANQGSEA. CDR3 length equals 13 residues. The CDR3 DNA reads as TGCAGCGTTGATTCAGGATTGAACACTGAAGCTTTCTTT. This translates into CSVDSGLNTEAFF.

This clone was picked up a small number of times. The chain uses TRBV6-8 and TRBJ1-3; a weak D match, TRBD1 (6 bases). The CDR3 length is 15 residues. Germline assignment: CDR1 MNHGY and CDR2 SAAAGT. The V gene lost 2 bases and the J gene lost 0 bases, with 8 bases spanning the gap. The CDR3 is CASSYGTHSGNTIYF. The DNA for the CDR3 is TGTGCCAGCAGTTACGGGACACACTCTGGAAACACCATATATTTT.

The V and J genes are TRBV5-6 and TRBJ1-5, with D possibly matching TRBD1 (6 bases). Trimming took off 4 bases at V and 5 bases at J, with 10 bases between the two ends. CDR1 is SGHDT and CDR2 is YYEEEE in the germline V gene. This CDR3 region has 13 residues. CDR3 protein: CASSPQGYQPQHF. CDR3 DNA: TGTGCCAGCAGCCCTCAGGGGTATCAGCCCCAGCATTTT.

DNA for the CDR3: TGCGCCAGCAGCCACCCTTCGCGGGCCTACGAGCAGTACTTC. This translates into CASSHPSRAYEQYF. V usage is TRBV4-1 and J usage is TRBJ2-7, with a tentative D call TRBD2 (5 bases). The CDR3 has 14 amino acids. Germline CDR1 is MGHRA and CDR2 is YSYEKL. V lost 3 bases, J lost 2 bases, and 11 bases lay in between.

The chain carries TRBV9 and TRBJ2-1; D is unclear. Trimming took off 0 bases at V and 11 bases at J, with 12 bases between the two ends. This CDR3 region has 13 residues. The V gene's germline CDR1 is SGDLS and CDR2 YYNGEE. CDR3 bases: TGTGCCAGCAGCGTAGCTTCGCAGGTCCAGCAGTTCTTC. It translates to CASSVASQVQQFF.

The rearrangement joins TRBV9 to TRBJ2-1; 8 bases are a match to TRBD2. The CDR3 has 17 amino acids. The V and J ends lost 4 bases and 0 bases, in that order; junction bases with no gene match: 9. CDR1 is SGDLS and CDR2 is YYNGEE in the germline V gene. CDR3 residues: CASSPRLAGSSYNEQFF. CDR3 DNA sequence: TGTGCCAGCAGCCCCCGTTTAGCGGGGAGCTCCTACAATGAGCAGTTCTTC.

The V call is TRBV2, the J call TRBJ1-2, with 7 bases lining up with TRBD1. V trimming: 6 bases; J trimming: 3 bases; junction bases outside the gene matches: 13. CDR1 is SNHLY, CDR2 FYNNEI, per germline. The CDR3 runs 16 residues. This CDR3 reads CASRDFTGVLDYGYTF. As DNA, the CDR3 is TGTGCCAGCAGAGATTTTACAGGGGTACTGGACTATGGCTACACCTTC.

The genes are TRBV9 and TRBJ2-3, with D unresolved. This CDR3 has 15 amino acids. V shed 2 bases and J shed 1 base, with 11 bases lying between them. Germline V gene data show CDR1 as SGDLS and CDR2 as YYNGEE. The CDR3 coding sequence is TGTGCCAGCAGCGTTAAGGAGCGACGCACAGATACGCAGTATTTT. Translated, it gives CASSVKERRTDTQYF.

The CDR3: CASSLNAGDTQYF. In nucleotides, the CDR3 is TGTGCCAGCAGCTTAAATGCAGGAGATACGCAGTATTTT. V gene TRBV7-3 combines with J gene TRBJ2-3; D unresolved. The V and J ends lost 1 base and 5 bases respectively, with 7 bases between them. This CDR3 region has 13 residues. CDR1 and CDR2 from the germline V gene are SGHTA and FQGTGA.

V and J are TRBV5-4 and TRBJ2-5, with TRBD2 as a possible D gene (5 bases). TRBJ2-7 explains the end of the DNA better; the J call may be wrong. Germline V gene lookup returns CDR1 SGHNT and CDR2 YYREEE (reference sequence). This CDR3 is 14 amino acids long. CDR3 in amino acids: CASSLGGLSYEQYF. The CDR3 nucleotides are TGTGCCAGCAGCTTAGGAGGCCTTTCCTACGAGCAGTACTTC.